These 22 T cell receptor beta chains originate from one sample sequenced in a study of blood T cell repertoires in COVID-19. Some clones are missing from TCRdb's copy, which holds only in-frame ones; the method was immunoSEQ multiplex PCR. The table has fewer than 200,000 clones, more than 85% seen once. The specimen sequenced was peripheral blood. Source of these receptors: a woman at least 80 years old with COVID-19, enrolled during active disease.

This chain links TRBV29-1 with TRBJ2-7, with 10 bases identical to TRBD2. V shed 5 bases, J shed 0 bases, and the junction held 10 bases outside the gene matches. The CDR3 runs to 16 residues. The V gene's germline CDR1 is SQVTM and CDR2 ANQGSEA. The CDR3 region is CSVSRVASGSSYEQYF. CDR3 DNA: TGCAGCGTTTCCCGAGTGGCTAGCGGGAGCTCCTACGAGCAGTACTTC.

This clone was detected only a few times. This rearrangement joins TRBV6-6 to TRBJ2-1, with 7 bases that match TRBD2. The germline V gene has CDR1 MNHNY and CDR2 SVGAGI (reference sequence). Trimming took 8 bases from V and 5 from J; bases not matched to a gene: 3. There are 12 residues in the CDR3. In DNA form, the CDR3 reads TGTGCCAGCTTACTAGCGAACAATGAGCAGTTCTTC. Translating it yields CASLLANNEQFF.

V is TRBV19 and J is TRBJ2-6, with D uncertain. The CDR3 has 13 amino acids. Germline loops: CDR1 LNHDA, CDR2 SQIVND (reference sequence). V lost 9 bases, J lost 0 bases, and 6 bases lay in between. CDR3 coding DNA: TGTGCCAGCTTTCTCTCTGGGGCCAACGTCCTGACTTTC. It translates to CASFLSGANVLTF.

The V call is TRBV7-2, the J call TRBJ2-7; 10 bases map to TRBD2. This CDR3 region has 13 residues. Unmatched junction bases numbered 2, after V lost 4 bases and J lost 5 bases. Germline V CDR1 and CDR2: SGHTA, FQGNSA. The CDR3 DNA reads as TGTGCCAGCAGCTCTAGCGGGGGTGACGAGCAGTACTTC. It yields the protein CASSSSGGDEQYF.

The chain combines TRBV9 with TRBJ1-3; perhaps TRBD1 as D (6 bases). The CDR3 length is 17 residues. Germline values: CDR1 SGDLS, CDR2 YYNGEE. The germline V and J ends were trimmed by 3 bases and 1 base, with 17 bases remaining between them. This CDR3 reads CASSGGGRSASGNTIYF. CDR3 sequence (DNA): TGTGCCAGCAGCGGAGGGGGTAGGTCAGCATCTGGAAACACCATATATTTT.

The genes are TRBV7-3 and TRBJ2-5, with 7 bases that match TRBD2. CDR1 is SGHTA and CDR2 is FQGTGA in the germline V gene. The CDR3 spans 14 residues. V lost 5 bases to trimming and J lost 3 bases; unmatched junction nucleotides: 6. CDR3 protein: CASSQLAAKETQYF. CDR3 sequence (DNA): TGTGCCAGCAGCCAGCTAGCGGCAAAAGAGACCCAGTACTTC.

This clone occurred a few times. The genes are TRBV6-1 and TRBJ1-2; the D is unclear. Germline CDR1 reads MNHNS; CDR2 reads SASEGT. The ends were cut back, 0 bases at V and 5 bases at J, with 4 bases in the middle. This CDR3 contains 12 residues. The CDR3 spells CASSEATYGYTF. As DNA, the CDR3 is TGTGCCAGCAGTGAAGCGACATATGGCTACACCTTC.

The CDR3 DNA follows: TGTGCCAGCAGTTACGCTAGCGGATACACAGATACGCAGTATTTT. Protein sequence: CASSYASGYTDTQYF. The chain joins TRBV6-2 or TRBV6-3 to TRBJ2-3; TRBD2 matches at 7 bases. Germline lookup yields CDR1 MNHEY and CDR2 SVGEGT. This CDR3 is built from 15 residues. V lost 2 bases to trimming and J lost 2 bases; unmatched junction nucleotides: 4.

V gene TRBV7-3 combines with J gene TRBJ1-5, with D perhaps TRBD1 (5 bases). The CDR3 contains 16 residues. Germline V gene lookup returns CDR1 SGHTA and CDR2 FQGTGA. The germline V and J ends were trimmed by 2 bases and 5 bases, with 16 bases remaining between them. CDR3 in DNA: TGTGCCAGCAGCTTACGATCGCAGGGTAGGGATCAGCCCCAGCATTTT. This sequence encodes CASSLRSQGRDQPQHF.

The chain combines TRBV10-3 with TRBJ2-1; TRBD2 agrees at 12 bases. The CDR3 is 15 residues long. Per germline, CDR1 ENHRY and CDR2 SYGVKD. The V gene end was trimmed by 6 bases and the J gene end by 0 bases; junction bases not matched to a gene: 0. The CDR3 reads CAIRLAGGSYNEQFF. CDR3 in DNA: TGTGCCATCAGACTAGCGGGAGGCTCCTACAATGAGCAGTTCTTC.

The chain joins TRBV6-5 to TRBJ2-5; the match to TRBD1 covers 12 bases. The CDR3 extends over 14 amino acids. V dropped 6 bases and J dropped 5; count of bases not matched to a gene: 4. Germline CDR1 reads MNHEY; CDR2 reads SVGAGI. The CDR3 DNA sequence: TGTGCCAGCAGGGGACAGGGGGCTGGGGAGACCCAGTACTTC. This gives the protein CASRGQGAGETQYF.

The chain links TRBV18 to TRBJ1-2; D is ambiguous. V was clipped by 2 bases and J by 8 bases, with 12 bases between them. This CDR3 is built from 13 residues. The V gene's germline CDR1 is KGHSH and CDR2 LQKENI. This chain's CDR3 is CASSPVGASGYTF. The CDR3 DNA is TGTGCCAGCTCACCAGTGGGCGCATCCGGCTACACCTTC.

This chain uses TRBV7-2 with TRBJ1-2; a possible D gene is TRBD1 (6 bases). The germline V gene encodes CDR1 SGHTA and CDR2 FQGNSA. CDR3 length: 12 residues. Trimming took off 5 bases at V and 2 bases at J, with 6 bases between the two ends. The CDR3 DNA reads as TGTGCCAGCAGCAGGGGGAACTATGGCTACACCTTC. It specifies CASSRGNYGYTF.

This clone was counted only a few times. This sequence joins TRBV6-2 or TRBV6-3 and TRBJ2-2; D gene ambiguous. This CDR3 has 16 residues. The germline gives CDR1 MNHEY, CDR2 SVGEGT. Trimming cost V 1 base and J 0 bases, with 9 bases left between them. The CDR3 sequence is CASSYFLQSNTGELFF. The CDR3 DNA reads as TGTGCCAGCAGTTACTTTTTACAGTCGAACACCGGGGAGCTGTTTTTT.

The chain uses TRBV6-2 or TRBV6-3 and TRBJ1-5; D is unclear. This CDR3 spans 14 amino acids. Germline V lookup: CDR1 MNHEY, CDR2 SVGEGT. V lost 3 bases, J lost 3 bases, and 9 bases lay in between. The CDR3 DNA sequence: TGTGCCAGCAGTTATAACAGTAACAATCAGCCCCAGCATTTT. As protein: CASSYNSNNQPQHF.

V usage is TRBV7-8 and J usage is TRBJ2-7; 11 positions match TRBD2. The CDR3 has 16 residues. J gave up 3 bases and V 5 bases, and 9 bases lay outside the gene matches. Per germline, CDR1 SGHVS and CDR2 FQNEAQ. The CDR3 DNA reads as TGTGCCAGCAGCCGAGATGTACTAGCGGGAGACTACGAGCAGTACTTC. Translated, it gives CASSRDVLAGDYEQYF.

With respect to this clone: The sample has other DNA sequences that encode this CDR3 too. The chain has TRBV7-2 and TRBJ1-2; D is ambiguous. Between the trimmed V and J ends, which lost 0 bases and 4 bases, there was a span of 3 bases. This CDR3 has 12 residues. CDR1 and CDR2 (germline): SGHTA, FQGNSA. This chain's CDR3 is CASSLAGYGYTF. The CDR3 DNA reads as TGTGCCAGCAGCTTAGCCGGCTATGGCTACACCTTC.

The chain combines TRBV28 with TRBJ1-6, with 8 bases fitting TRBD1. V lost 2 bases to trimming and J lost 11 bases; unmatched junction nucleotides: 8. This CDR3 spans 15 amino acids. In germline, CDR1 is MDHEN, CDR2 SYDVKM. The CDR3, as DNA: TGTGCCAGCAGTTTAATTGGCAGGGGGCTGACACCCCTCCACTTT. Its translation is CASSLIGRGLTPLHF.

This CDR3 is CASSLGHRDYGYTF. The CDR3 region has the DNA TGTGCCAGCAGCTTAGGTCACAGGGACTATGGCTACACCTTC. The chain joins TRBV7-8 to TRBJ1-2, with D possibly TRBD1 on 6 matching bases. This CDR3 is built from 14 residues. Looked up from germline, CDR1 is SGHVS and CDR2 is FQNEAQ. V lost 1 base and J lost 3, with 9 bases in between.

The V and J genes are TRBV6-5 and TRBJ2-1; 7 bases are shared with TRBD2. The germline CDR1 and CDR2 sequences are MNHEY and SVGAGI. This CDR3 spans 15 amino acids. J gave up 8 bases and V 6 bases, and 13 bases lay outside the gene matches. Here the CDR3 reads CASSAGTTPGHEQFF. The CDR3, as DNA: TGTGCCAGCAGCGCAGGGACTACACCTGGCCATGAGCAGTTCTTC.

About this clone itself: One end of the junction does not line up with germline, which may come from a read error. The J gene is TRBJ1-1, the V gene TRBV20-1, with 7 nucleotides matching TRBD1. Germline V lookup: CDR1 DFQATT, CDR2 SNEGSKA (reference sequence). The CDR3 is 8 amino acids. The CDR3 is CSARQGPF. DNA for the CDR3: TGCAGTGCGAGACAGGGCCCCTTT.

The DNA for the CDR3 is TGTGCCAGCAGCTCCCCCCTCGGGAGCGGCACTGAAGCTTTCTTT. Its protein is CASSSPLGSGTEAFF. This chain connects TRBV7-8 to TRBJ1-1, with D unclear. The germline V gene encodes CDR1 SGHVS and CDR2 FQNEAQ. Trimming stripped 4 bases from V and 4 bases from J, with 16 bases between. The CDR3 runs 15 residues.